The TCR beta chain described here comes from a study of technical replicates of blood from a few donors. This clone appeared once. The assay was immunoSEQ multiplex PCR, and TCRdb's table has in-frame clones only and misses some. Among nearly 80,000 clones listed, approximately 93% were seen once. The CDR3 spans 15 residues. In germline, CDR1 is MNHNS, CDR2 SASEGT. After removal of 4 bases from V and 6 bases from J, the junction contained 7 bases not matched to a gene. The chain employs TRBV6-1 and TRBJ2-1, with 9 bases fitting TRBD1. The receptor comes from a human donor in good health. The sample consisted of T cells isolated from PBMCs. CDR3 DNA sequence: TGTGCCAGCAGTGGTCCCGGGACAGGGATCAATGAGCAGTTCTTC. As protein: CASSGPGTGINEQFF.